The clone carrying this TCR beta chain was seen more than once but under ten times. What it recognizes is unknown. The libraries were made with immunoSEQ version 4 in survey mode. TCRdb keeps only in-frame clones here, not all; method: immunoSEQ multiplex PCR. The sample records about 28,000 clones, approximately 78% being singletons. Lysates of CMV-infected fibroblasts at 8 to 10 ug/mL stimulated these cells. Sorted nonresponding memory CD4+ T cells were CD40L-negative, CD69-negative, CD45RO-high. CDR3 length: 15 residues. The germline V and J ends were trimmed by 5 bases and 4 bases, with 17 bases remaining between them. Looked up from germline, CDR1 is SGHTA and CDR2 is FQGTGA. The data are from a study of persistence of HIV-infected CD4 T cells. Study outcomes and limitations: Proviral oligoclonality tracked with TCR oligoclonality within the same sorted cells.

The J gene is TRBJ2-5, the V gene TRBV7-3; D may be TRBD1 or TRBD2 (5 bases each). The source was CD4+ T cells sorted from PBMCs after approximately 19-hour stimulation, collected from a patient who received antiretroviral therapy. This sequence was found in an adult woman with HIV who was CMV-seropositive. Here the CDR3 DNA reads TGTGCCAGCAGCACGGCCGGGGCGAATGGAGAGACCCAGTACTTC. It encodes CASSTAGANGETQYF.